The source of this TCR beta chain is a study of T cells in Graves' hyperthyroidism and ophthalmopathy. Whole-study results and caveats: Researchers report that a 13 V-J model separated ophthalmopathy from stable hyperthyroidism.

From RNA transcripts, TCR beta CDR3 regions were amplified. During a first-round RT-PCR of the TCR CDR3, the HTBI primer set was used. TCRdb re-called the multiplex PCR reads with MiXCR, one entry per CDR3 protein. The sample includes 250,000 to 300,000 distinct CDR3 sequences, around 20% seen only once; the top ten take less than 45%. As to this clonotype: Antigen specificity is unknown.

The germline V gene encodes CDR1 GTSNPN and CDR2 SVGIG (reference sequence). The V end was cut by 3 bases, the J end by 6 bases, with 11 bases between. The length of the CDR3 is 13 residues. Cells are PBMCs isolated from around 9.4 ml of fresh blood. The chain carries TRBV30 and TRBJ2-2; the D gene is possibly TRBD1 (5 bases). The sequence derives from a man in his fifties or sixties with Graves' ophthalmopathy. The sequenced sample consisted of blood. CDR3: CAWRRGRAGELFF. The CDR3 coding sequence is TGTGCCTGGAGAAGGGGTAGGGCCGGGGAGCTGTTTTTT.